These T cell receptor beta chains were read from a single sample in a study of cytomegalovirus exposure and HLA in healthy donors. Method: immunoSEQ multiplex PCR; TCRdb's copy keeps in-frame clones and lacks some. The table has roughly 120,000 clones, around 80% seen once. Material: PBMCs. These receptors were obtained from a man between 25 and 39 years old in good health and CMV-seropositive. Both conserved end residues are part of each CDR3. A D gene is named only where the DNA matches it firmly. Where a row states a size, it is once, few, many or the class of an expanded clone; other rows omit it.

v_call,d_call,clone_size,cdr3_length,j_call,cdr3_nt,cdr3_aa
TRBV19,TRBD1,few,13,TRBJ1-5,TGTGCCAGTGGCGACAGGGTGGATCAGCCCCAGCATTTT,CASGDRVDQPQHF
TRBV7-6,TRBD1,.,14,TRBJ2-7,TGTGCCAGCAGCCCGCGACAGGGTAGCTACGAGCAGTACTTC,CASSPRQGSYEQYF
TRBV29-1,.,few,14,TRBJ1-4,TGCAGCGTTGAGGCCCCGCCAACTAATGAAAAACTGTTCTTT,CSVEAPPTNEKLFF
TRBV4-1,TRBD1,.,15,TRBJ1-4,TGCGCCAGCAGCCCTTACAGGGGGACTAATGAAAAACTGTTTTTT,CASSPYRGTNEKLFF
TRBV4-3,TRBD2,.,17,TRBJ2-1,TGCGCCAGCAGCCAAGTCCCTAGCGGGGGGGCCGGAAATGAGCAGTTCTTC,CASSQVPSGGAGNEQFF
TRBV9,.,.,14,TRBJ2-7,TGTGCCAGCAGCGCCGCCGGGACATCCTACGAGCAGTACTTC,CASSAAGTSYEQYF
TRBV13,TRBD2,.,14,TRBJ2-7,TGTGCCAGCAGCTTAGGGAACGGGGGGGTCGAGCAGTACTTC,CASSLGNGGVEQYF
TRBV19,.,.,14,TRBJ1-1,TGTGCCAGTAGTAAATTAGGACAACGCACTGAAGCTTTCTTT,CASSKLGQRTEAFF
TRBV28,TRBD1,.,14,TRBJ1-1,TGTGCCAGCAGTCCGTGGGCAGGGGGCACTGAAGCTTTCTTT,CASSPWAGGTEAFF
TRBV4-3,.,.,18,TRBJ1-4,TGCGCCAGCAGCCAAGATTATCGGGTTAGGGGAACTAATGAAAAACTGTTTTTT,CASSQDYRVRGTNEKLFF
TRBV19,TRBD2,.,14,TRBJ2-3,TGTGCTACCACCCGGGGGGGAGGTACAGATACGCAGTATTTT,CATTRGGGTDTQYF
TRBV7-2,TRBD1,.,16,TRBJ1-5,TGTGCCAGCAGCCCCCTGGGGACAGGATTCAATCAGCCCCAGCATTTT,CASSPLGTGFNQPQHF
TRBV7-2,.,once,14,TRBJ1-6,TGTGCCAGCAGCTTAGCACAGGATAATTCACCCCTCCACTTT,CASSLAQDNSPLHF
TRBV6-6,.,once,16,TRBJ2-1,TGTGCCAGCAGTGACTCCCCCCGTGAGGGCGGCAGTGAGCAGTTCTTC,CASSDSPREGGSEQFF
TRBV28,.,once,15,TRBJ2-2,TGTGCCAGCAGTGCCCACGGGGTTTATACCGGGGAGCTGTTTTTT,CASSAHGVYTGELFF
TRBV9,TRBD1,.,17,TRBJ1-1,TGTGCCAGCAGCGTAGTCTCTCCGGGACAGCAGAACACTGAAGCTTTCTTT,CASSVVSPGQQNTEAFF
TRBV20-1,.,few,11,TRBJ2-1,TGCAGTGCTAGAGTCGTAAATGAGCAGTTCTTC,CSARVVNEQFF
TRBV5-1,TRBD1,.,16,TRBJ2-6,TGCGCCAGCTGGGACAGGGAAGGCTCTGGGGCCAACGTCCTGACTTTC,CASWDREGSGANVLTF
TRBV19,.,.,12,TRBJ1-6,TGTGCCAGTAGAGCGATTACAGGGACCCTCCACTTT,CASRAITGTLHF
TRBV4-2,.,.,16,TRBJ2-1,TGTGCCAGCAGCCCTTCGGCTAGCAGTGGCTACAATGAGCAGTTCTTC,CASSPSASSGYNEQFF